This T cell receptor (beta chain) was obtained from a study of T cell responses to AZD1222 COVID-19 vaccine. Study-wide results and caveats: Donors in the cohort were predominantly white British and more often female, and clonal diversity was possibly underestimated. At baseline, seropositivity was found in only five or six AZD1222 recipients.

In the case of this clone: What it binds is not known.

This CDR3 is built from 15 residues. Trimming cost V 0 bases and J 5 bases, with 12 bases left between them. Germline V gene sequence: CDR1 MNHEY, CDR2 SVGEGT. The protocol was immunoSEQ multiplex PCR, while the TCRdb copy is restricted to in-frame clones and leaves out a portion. The profile shows some 200,000 clones, more than 80% of them singletons. The sequencing here drew on peripheral blood, taken 28 days after the second dose of the MenACWY control vaccine. The V and J genes are TRBV6-2 or TRBV6-3 and TRBJ2-3; D perhaps matches TRBD1 (6 bases). This receptor was taken from an adult who received the MenACWY meningococcal vaccine as a control. CDR3 loop: CASSYSSRGQDTQYF. The CDR3, as DNA: TGTGCCAGCAGTTACTCGAGCAGGGGTCAAGATACGCAGTATTTT.